The 4 T cell receptor beta chains below were found in one sample sequenced in a study of OX40 agonist ivuxolimab in advanced cancers. The repertoire was sequenced with immunoSEQ multiplex PCR; TCRdb's copy has only in-frame clones and lacks some. The sample has around 73,000 clones, over 80% seen once. The sequencing here drew on CD4+ or CD8+ T cells sorted from blood, taken in a trial of the OX40 agonist ivuxolimab. The receptors shown here come from an adult with an advanced solid tumor such as melanoma, head and neck, liver or kidney cancer.

The chain joins TRBV6-5 to TRBJ1-3, with D uncertain. V lost 6 bases and J 4 bases, leaving 13 bases between the germline ends. Germline values: CDR1 MNHEY, CDR2 SVGAGI. The CDR3 covers 14 residues. The CDR3 bases are TGTGCCAGCAGAATTAAGGAAGTCGGAAACACCATATATTTT. Amino acids: CASRIKEVGNTIYF.

The V gene is TRBV19, the J gene TRBJ1-4; D is unclear. The V and J ends lost 1 base and 3 bases respectively, with 15 bases between them. CDR3 length: 17 residues. Germline V gives CDR1 LNHDA, CDR2 SQIVND (reference sequence). CDR3 sequence reads: CASSIVPILVSNEKLFF. CDR3 in DNA: TGTGCCAGTAGTATAGTCCCAATTTTGGTCTCTAATGAAAAACTGTTTTTT.

The V gene is TRBV11-2, the J gene TRBJ1-1; D remains ambiguous. V gave up 5 bases and J gave up 3 bases, with 16 bases separating them. CDR1 and CDR2 (germline): SGHAT, FQNNGV. The CDR3 sequence is 15 residues long. CDR3 region: CASSPMGKRDTEAFF. CDR3 sequence (DNA): TGTGCCAGCAGCCCCATGGGGAAGCGGGACACTGAAGCTTTCTTT.

As to this clone: Other DNA variants within this sample encode the same CDR3. The chain carries TRBV11-1 and TRBJ1-5, with 9 nucleotides matching TRBD1. Germline CDR1 and CDR2: SGHAT and FQDESV (reference sequence). The CDR3 is 14 amino acids. The J segment lost 4 bases and the V segment lost 3 bases, leaving 1 base of the junction unmatched. The CDR3 loop is CASSLGQGNQPQHF. CDR3 bases: TGTGCCAGCAGCTTGGGACAGGGTAATCAGCCCCAGCATTTT.